A selection of T cell receptor beta chains follows, all from one sample in a study of cytotoxic CD8 clonotypes in ibrutinib-treated CLL. Only in-frame clones appear in the TCRdb table, and some are missing; sequencing was by immunoSEQ multiplex PCR. This sample has fewer than 400,000 clones, with over 55% found just once. The sample consisted of PBMCs, taken after 36 months of ibrutinib treatment. The receptors were gathered from a human donor with chronic lymphocytic leukemia. Each CDR3 is given without its conserved first and last residue. The size entry is marked missing in some rows and otherwise reads once, few, many or a size class.

cdr3_length: 12
v_call: TRBV5-1
j_call: TRBJ1-4
clone_size: -
cdr3_aa: ASSLGSRNEKLF

cdr3_length: 13
v_call: TRBV2
j_call: TRBJ2-7
clone_size: -
cdr3_aa: ASSVTGWSSYEQY

cdr3_length: 14
v_call: TRBV2
j_call: TRBJ2-3
clone_size: -
cdr3_aa: ASSLNRGQGTDTQY

cdr3_length: 12
v_call: TRBV18
j_call: TRBJ1-1
clone_size: -
cdr3_aa: ASSPNSGSTEAF

cdr3_length: 13
v_call: TRBV15
j_call: TRBJ1-1
clone_size: -
cdr3_aa: ATSRNLLLEDEAF

cdr3_length: 11
v_call: TRBV11-3
j_call: TRBJ2-5
clone_size: -
cdr3_aa: ASSTSGKETQY

cdr3_length: 12
v_call: TRBV19
j_call: TRBJ2-7
clone_size: -
cdr3_aa: ASSIAHSSYEQY

cdr3_length: 12
v_call: TRBV5-1
j_call: TRBJ1-2
clone_size: once
cdr3_aa: ASSLASVGYGYT

cdr3_length: 14
v_call: TRBV7-3
j_call: TRBJ2-5
clone_size: few
cdr3_aa: ASSSTTSGSLETQY

cdr3_length: 11
v_call: TRBV29-1
j_call: TRBJ2-7
clone_size: -
cdr3_aa: SVVAGGLYEQY

cdr3_length: 16
v_call: TRBV7-2
j_call: TRBJ2-1
clone_size: -
cdr3_aa: ASSGKSARDRPYNEQF

cdr3_length: 13
v_call: TRBV19
j_call: TRBJ2-3
clone_size: -
cdr3_aa: ASSIAPANWDTQY

cdr3_length: 14
v_call: TRBV6-6
j_call: TRBJ2-1
clone_size: -
cdr3_aa: ASSYSFRDSHNEQF

cdr3_length: 11
v_call: TRBV14
j_call: TRBJ2-7
clone_size: few
cdr3_aa: ASSQVGGSEQY

cdr3_length: 12
v_call: TRBV19
j_call: TRBJ2-5
clone_size: -
cdr3_aa: ASSEAGLMKTQY

cdr3_length: 12
v_call: TRBV18
j_call: TRBJ2-5
clone_size: few
cdr3_aa: ASSPMRSVETQY

cdr3_length: 17
v_call: TRBV4-1
j_call: TRBJ2-5
clone_size: -
cdr3_aa: ASSQQWTSGSRGWGIQY

cdr3_length: 12
v_call: TRBV9
j_call: TRBJ2-7
clone_size: few
cdr3_aa: ASSVGTSGSEQY

cdr3_length: 13
v_call: TRBV7-3
j_call: TRBJ1-5
clone_size: -
cdr3_aa: ASSLERAPRQPQH

cdr3_length: 11
v_call: TRBV29-1
j_call: TRBJ1-2
clone_size: few
cdr3_aa: SVEYTAYYGYT

cdr3_length: 17
v_call: TRBV5-1
j_call: TRBJ2-3
clone_size: few
cdr3_aa: ASSSGGAGGRRSTDTQY

cdr3_length: 12
v_call: TRBV6-6
j_call: TRBJ1-5
clone_size: few
cdr3_aa: ASSYVDSNQPQH

cdr3_length: 12
v_call: TRBV15
j_call: TRBJ2-1
clone_size: -
cdr3_aa: ATTSGQGDNEQF

cdr3_length: 13
v_call: TRBV4-1
j_call: TRBJ1-5
clone_size: -
cdr3_aa: ASSHQQGRNQPQH

cdr3_length: 13
v_call: TRBV10-2
j_call: TRBJ2-1
clone_size: -
cdr3_aa: ASSAVAGSVNEQF

cdr3_length: 11
v_call: TRBV19
j_call: TRBJ2-1
clone_size: -
cdr3_aa: ASSIAEYNEQF

cdr3_length: 11
v_call: TRBV2
j_call: TRBJ2-3
clone_size: -
cdr3_aa: ASSETRTDTQY

cdr3_length: 11
v_call: TRBV15
j_call: TRBJ1-5
clone_size: -
cdr3_aa: ATSRKVNQPQH

cdr3_length: 13
v_call: TRBV4-1
j_call: TRBJ2-7
clone_size: -
cdr3_aa: ASSQEQGRGYEQY

cdr3_length: 14
v_call: TRBV7-6
j_call: TRBJ2-3
clone_size: -
cdr3_aa: ASSHGTSGSSDTQY

cdr3_length: 11
v_call: TRBV29-1
j_call: TRBJ2-1
clone_size: -
cdr3_aa: SVAGRLYNEQF

cdr3_length: 10
v_call: TRBV10-1
j_call: TRBJ2-2
clone_size: -
cdr3_aa: ASSTDTGELF

cdr3_length: 11
v_call: TRBV7-3
j_call: TRBJ2-5
clone_size: -
cdr3_aa: ASSSGPKETQY

cdr3_length: 11
v_call: TRBV7-6
j_call: TRBJ2-7
clone_size: -
cdr3_aa: ASSPQVSYEQY

cdr3_length: 12
v_call: TRBV27
j_call: TRBJ2-2
clone_size: few
cdr3_aa: ASSLTVNTGELF

cdr3_length: 13
v_call: TRBV5-1
j_call: TRBJ1-1
clone_size: -
cdr3_aa: ASSFGQGARTEAF

cdr3_length: 9
v_call: TRBV10-3
j_call: TRBJ1-2
clone_size: few
cdr3_aa: AIRQEYGYT

cdr3_length: 11
v_call: TRBV29-1
j_call: TRBJ1-1
clone_size: -
cdr3_aa: SVEALLRTEAF

cdr3_length: 12
v_call: TRBV2
j_call: TRBJ1-1
clone_size: -
cdr3_aa: ASSQTALNTEAF

cdr3_length: 12
v_call: TRBV5-1
j_call: TRBJ2-5
clone_size: -
cdr3_aa: ASSLAWPQETQY

cdr3_length: 10
v_call: TRBV29-1
j_call: TRBJ1-2
clone_size: -
cdr3_aa: SGGQGGYGYT

cdr3_length: 11
v_call: TRBV9
j_call: TRBJ1-2
clone_size: -
cdr3_aa: ASSVSEGYGYT

cdr3_length: 13
v_call: TRBV7-9
j_call: TRBJ2-3
clone_size: -
cdr3_aa: ASSLAGGITDTQY

cdr3_length: 12
v_call: TRBV5-5
j_call: TRBJ2-5
clone_size: -
cdr3_aa: ASSLTGTQETQY

cdr3_length: 14
v_call: TRBV13
j_call: TRBJ1-2
clone_size: -
cdr3_aa: ASSWGPGLPPDGYT

cdr3_length: 16
v_call: TRBV2
j_call: TRBJ2-7
clone_size: -
cdr3_aa: ASSEGGLAGGDTYEQY

cdr3_length: 9
v_call: TRBV9
j_call: TRBJ2-1
clone_size: -
cdr3_aa: ASSVEDEQF

cdr3_length: 10
v_call: TRBV6-5
j_call: TRBJ1-2
clone_size: -
cdr3_aa: ASGGHPYAYT

cdr3_length: 12
v_call: TRBV29-1
j_call: TRBJ2-7
clone_size: -
cdr3_aa: SVVAGGVSYEQY

cdr3_length: 12
v_call: TRBV5-1
j_call: TRBJ1-4
clone_size: -
cdr3_aa: ASSLYRGDEKLF

cdr3_length: 11
v_call: TRBV28
j_call: TRBJ2-1
clone_size: -
cdr3_aa: ASSLPTGDEQF

cdr3_length: 13
v_call: TRBV6-5
j_call: TRBJ2-1
clone_size: -
cdr3_aa: ASSPLGSSGAKQF

cdr3_length: 11
v_call: TRBV27
j_call: TRBJ2-7
clone_size: -
cdr3_aa: ASSPDRGLPQY

cdr3_length: 13
v_call: TRBV18
j_call: TRBJ1-4
clone_size: -
cdr3_aa: ASSPYRRANEKLF

cdr3_length: 12
v_call: TRBV28
j_call: TRBJ2-2
clone_size: few
cdr3_aa: ASRGTANTGELF

cdr3_length: 11
v_call: TRBV27
j_call: TRBJ2-7
clone_size: few
cdr3_aa: ASRRLGVYEQY

cdr3_length: 10
v_call: TRBV18
j_call: TRBJ2-2
clone_size: -
cdr3_aa: ASSPIGGELF

cdr3_length: 13
v_call: TRBV6-6
j_call: TRBJ1-5
clone_size: -
cdr3_aa: ASRMGLYSNQPQH

cdr3_length: 13
v_call: TRBV4-1
j_call: TRBJ2-5
clone_size: few
cdr3_aa: ASSQDRSLAETQY

cdr3_length: 14
v_call: TRBV4-2
j_call: TRBJ1-4
clone_size: few
cdr3_aa: ASSQDRQGGNEKLF